This T cell receptor beta chain was retrieved from a study of blood T cell repertoires in COVID-19. Germline values: CDR1 SGHTA, CDR2 FQGNSA. The CDR3 length is 15 residues. V gave up 4 bases and J gave up 0 bases; unmatched junction bases: 2. Here immunoSEQ multiplex PCR was the method, and the copy in TCRdb shows in-frame clones only, minus some. This table has around 98,000 clones, 65% to 90% appearing once. V is TRBV7-2 and J is TRBJ1-4; 7 bases map to TRBD1. The receptor comes from a man aged 65-85 years with active or convalescent COVID-19. Material for sequencing was peripheral blood. The CDR3 bases are TGTGCCAGCAGCTCGCAGGGGGCAACTAATGAAAAACTGTTTTTT. As protein: CASSSQGATNEKLFF.